These 20 T cell receptor beta chains came from one sample sequenced in a study of blood T cells in healthy people across ages. Through a sample-barcoded 5' primer and a J-beta primer mix, a second PCR was run for 7 to 11 cycles. MiXCR, applied by TCRdb to the 5' RACE reads, yields one record per CDR3 protein. The sample lists 1.5 million to 2 million distinct CDR3 sequences, about 30% occurring once. Material for sequencing was blood. The origin of the receptors is a woman aged 25 to 39 in good health.

In its sample, this clonotype was seen a few times. The V and J genes are TRBV7-9 and TRBJ2-6; no clear D gene. This CDR3 contains 16 residues. Germline CDR1 reads SEHNR; CDR2 reads FQNEAQ (reference sequence). Deletions cut 1 base from V and 9 bases from J, with 16 bases between. The CDR3 loop is CASSLVGSAIHNVLTF. Written as DNA, the CDR3 is TGTGCCAGCAGCTTAGTGGGCAGCGCAATACACAACGTCCTGACTTTC.

The genes are TRBV6-5 and TRBJ2-1; D tentatively reads TRBD1 or TRBD2 (6 bases each). Germline V lookup: CDR1 MNHEY, CDR2 SVGAGI. The CDR3 extends over 18 amino acids. Trimming removed 2 bases at V and 7 bases at J, with 24 bases between. CDR3: CASSYVRGQLASGNEQFF. The DNA for the CDR3 is TGTGCCAGCAGTTACGTACGGGGGCAACTAGCCTCGGGTAATGAGCAGTTCTTC.

A word on this clonotype: A clone one base away is much larger, so this may be a read error. The chain couples TRBV7-2 to TRBJ2-5, with D maybe TRBD2 (6 bases). The J call may be wrong; the DNA end is better matched by TRBJ2-7. Germline CDR1 reads SGHTA; CDR2 reads FQGNSA. The CDR3 contains 14 residues. CDR3 sequence: CASRPRDSVYEQYF. The CDR3 DNA sequence: TGTGCCAGCAGGCCCCGGGACTCGGTCTACGAGCAGTACTTC.

The chain recombines TRBV14 with TRBJ2-1, with D possibly TRBD2 on 6 matching bases. In germline, CDR1 is SGHDN, CDR2 FVKESK. Trimming shortened V by 4 bases and J by 3 bases, and 10 bases separated the two germline ends. This CDR3 is 14 amino acids long. CDR3 nucleotide sequence: TGTGCCAGCAGCCGGGACTTAGGCTACAATGAGCAGTTCTTC. Protein product: CASSRDLGYNEQFF.

The chain carries TRBV9 and TRBJ1-3; D unclear. The CDR3 is 14 amino acids. V was trimmed by 0 bases and J by 2 bases, leaving 6 bases between them. Germline loops: CDR1 SGDLS, CDR2 YYNGEE. The CDR3 region is CASSVDPTGNTIYF. The CDR3 DNA reads TGTGCCAGCAGCGTAGATCCCACTGGAAACACCATATATTTT. Full variable domain (outside the CDR3, taken from reference TRBV9 and TRBJ1-3): DSGVTQTPKHLITATGQRVTLRCSPRSGDLSVYWYQQSLDQGLQFLIQYYNGEERAKGNILERFSAQQFPDLHSELNLSSLELGDSALYFCASSVDPTGNTIYFGEGSWLTVV.

This clonotype was found many times. V is TRBV29-1 and J is TRBJ2-1, with TRBD2 matching 7 bases. The CDR3 totals 13 residues. Germline CDR1 reads SQVTM; CDR2 reads ANQGSEA. V lost 3 bases to trimming and J lost 7 bases; unmatched junction nucleotides: 6. The CDR3 sequence: CSVDPWGGNEQFF. For the CDR3, the DNA is TGCAGCGTTGACCCCTGGGGGGGTAATGAGCAGTTCTTC.

This clonotype was seen a handful of times. V gene TRBV30 combines with J gene TRBJ2-7; possible D gene TRBD2, 6 bases. Near its end, the DNA agrees better with TRBJ2-5, so the J call may be wrong. CDR1 is GTSNPN and CDR2 is SVGIG in the germline V gene (reference sequence). The CDR3 contains 14 residues. The CDR3 region is CAWSRGGIQETQYF. The CDR3 DNA reads TGTGCCTGGAGTCGGGGCGGGATCCAAGAGACCCAGTACTTC.

This clonotype was seen many times. The V call is TRBV24-1, the J call TRBJ2-4; D not certain. V was pared by 2 bases and J by 13 bases, with 14 bases between. The germline CDR1 and CDR2 sequences are KGHDR and SFDVKD. The CDR3 is made up of 13 amino acids. CDR3 in amino acids: CATSDSGSDAQYF. The CDR3 bases are TGTGCCACCAGTGATTCTGGTTCGGATGCCCAGTACTTC.

The rearrangement links TRBV12-3 or TRBV12-4 to TRBJ1-1, with 7 bases that match TRBD1. The CDR3 loop spans 14 amino acids. V lost 3 bases to trimming and J lost 10 bases; unmatched junction nucleotides: 11. The CDR3 coding sequence is TGTGCCAGCAGTTTGGGGGCAGGGGGGGCTCGAGCTTTCTTT. This gives the protein CASSLGAGGARAFF.

The sample holds many counts of this clonotype. The rearrangement links TRBV6-5 to TRBJ2-7, with 11 nucleotides matching TRBD2. V gave up 5 bases and J gave up 3 bases; unmatched junction bases: 6. In germline, CDR1 is MNHEY, CDR2 SVGAGI. The CDR3 runs 15 residues. For the CDR3, the DNA is TGTGCCAGCAGTGAACCAACTAGCGGGGGCTACGAGCAGTACTTC. Translation gives CASSEPTSGGYEQYF.

This sequence joins TRBV2 and TRBJ2-7, with TRBD1 matching over 8 bases. Germline V gene data show CDR1 as SNHLY and CDR2 as FYNNEI. This CDR3 spans 14 amino acids. Trimming removed 4 bases from V and 6 bases from J; junction bases left unmatched: 8. The CDR3 bases are TGTGCCAGCAGTGTTCCCGGACAGGGATCCGAGCAGTACTTC. Its translation is CASSVPGQGSEQYF.

This clonotype was counted ten times or more. The V gene is TRBV9, the J gene TRBJ2-5; D ambiguous. Trimming left V 0 bases short and J 0 bases short, with 6 bases between. The germline V gene has CDR1 SGDLS and CDR2 YYNGEE. This CDR3 has 14 residues. The CDR3 spells CASSVGTYQETQYF. CDR3 in DNA: TGTGCCAGCAGCGTAGGCACTTACCAAGAGACCCAGTACTTC.

As regards this clonotype: Mismatch with germline at one junction end may stem from a read error. The V call is TRBV4-1, the J call TRBJ1-1; D is unclear. Germline CDR1 and CDR2: MGHRA and YSYEKL. The CDR3 totals 13 residues. The CDR3 protein is CASSQRGGTGAFF. The DNA of the CDR3 is TGCGCCAGCAGCCAGCGGGGAGGCACTGGAGCTTTCTTT.

The V and J genes are TRBV5-1 and TRBJ2-1; D tentatively fits TRBD1 or TRBD2 (5 bases each). Germline values: CDR1 SGHRS, CDR2 YFSETQ. The CDR3 sequence is 16 residues long. The V and J ends lost 5 bases and 0 bases respectively, with 15 bases between them. The CDR3 bases are TGCGCCAGCAGGGACGGGACGCTGAGCTCCTACAATGAGCAGTTCTTC. Translated: CASRDGTLSSYNEQFF.

The V gene is TRBV5-1, the J gene TRBJ2-1; 7 bases fit TRBD2. Germline V lookup: CDR1 SGHRS, CDR2 YFSETQ. The CDR3 runs 15 residues. J lost 2 bases, V lost 2 bases, and 4 bases had no gene match. This CDR3 reads CASSLTAGTYNEQFF. The CDR3 DNA reads as TGCGCCAGCAGCTTAACAGCGGGGACCTACAATGAGCAGTTCTTC.

This clonotype turned up a few times. The chain joins TRBV12-3 or TRBV12-4 to TRBJ2-7, with D tentatively TRBD1 (5 bases). Near its end, the DNA agrees better with TRBJ2-5, so the J call may be wrong. The CDR3 is 14 residues long. CDR3 DNA: TGTGCCAGGGGGCCCCCGGGCGGACAAGAGACCCAGTACTTC. This codes for CARGPPGGQETQYF.

This clonotype was seen repeatedly, ten times or more. The chain is built from TRBV18 and TRBJ2-3; 8 bases fit TRBD1. V dropped 2 bases and J dropped 6; count of bases not matched to a gene: 10. CDR1 and CDR2 from the germline V gene are KGHSH and LQKENI. This CDR3 region has 16 residues. This CDR3 reads CASSPIGQGAGDTQYF. The CDR3 nucleotides read TGTGCCAGCTCACCAATAGGACAGGGCGCAGGGGATACGCAGTATTTT.

This clonotype was detected ten times or more. V is TRBV7-7 and J is TRBJ2-1, with TRBD2 matching over 13 bases. The CDR3 totals 15 residues. J gave up 8 bases and V 5 bases, and 6 bases lay outside the gene matches. Germline V CDR1 and CDR2: SSHAT, FNYEAQ (reference sequence). This CDR3 reads CASSKLAGGGDEQFF. The CDR3 DNA reads as TGTGCCAGCAGCAAACTAGCGGGGGGGGGAGATGAGCAGTTCTTC. Full variable domain (missing parts from reference TRBV7-7 and TRBJ2-1): GAGVSQSPRYKVTKRGQDVTLRCDPISSHATLYWYQQALGQGPEFLTYFNYEAQPDKSGLPSDRFSAERPEGSISTLTIQRTEQRDSAMYRCASSKLAGGGDEQFFGPGTRLTVL.

The chain has TRBV3-1 and TRBJ2-3, with TRBD2 matching 7 bases. There are 16 residues in the CDR3. Per germline, CDR1 LGHDT and CDR2 YNNKEL (reference sequence). Germline trimming cut 0 bases from V and 2 bases from J; bases unmatched to any gene: 5. CDR3 coding DNA: TGTGCCAGCAGCCAAGAAACCCTAGCGGACACAGATACGCAGTATTTT. Protein product: CASSQETLADTDTQYF.

This clonotype was detected only a few times. V is TRBV28 and J is TRBJ2-7; D is uncertain. The germline V gene encodes CDR1 MDHEN and CDR2 SYDVKM. The CDR3 runs 15 residues. Trimming took off 3 bases at V and 4 bases at J, with 16 bases between the two ends. CDR3 region: CASSLITVVKYEQYF. The CDR3 DNA sequence: TGTGCCAGCAGTTTGATAACGGTAGTAAAATACGAGCAGTACTTC.